The 26 T cell receptor beta chains below were found in one sample sequenced in a study of T cells in Graves' hyperthyroidism and ophthalmopathy. Amplification of TCR beta CDR3 regions used RNA as the template. The HTBI primer set served for first-round RT-PCR of the TCR CDR3. One entry per CDR3 protein results from TCRdb running MiXCR on the multiplex PCR reads. The sample yields about 640,000 distinct CDR3 sequences, 20% to 25% seen once. Sequences were obtained from blood. The receptors derive from a man in his thirties or forties with Graves' ophthalmopathy.

The V and J genes are TRBV25-1 and TRBJ2-1; 8 nucleotides align to TRBD2. The germline gives CDR1 MGHDK, CDR2 SYGVNS. V gave up 6 bases and J gave up 7 bases; unmatched junction bases: 11. The CDR3 is made up of 15 amino acids. The CDR3 DNA is TGTGCCAGCAGCTCGCGGGAGGCCCTCGGGAATGAGCAGTTCTTC. Translated, it gives CASSSREALGNEQFF.

This clonotype came up many times. This chain connects TRBV28 to TRBJ2-5; TRBD1 is a possible D gene (6 bases). Germline V gives CDR1 MDHEN, CDR2 SYDVKM. CDR3 length: 14 residues. Trimming took 2 bases from V and 1 from J, leaving 8 bases between them. The CDR3 sequence is CASSLTGSQETQYF. The CDR3, as DNA: TGTGCCAGCAGTTTAACAGGGAGCCAAGAGACCCAGTACTTC. Full variable domain (remainder filled in from reference TRBV28 and TRBJ2-5): DVKVTQSSRYLVKRTGEKVFLECVQDMDHENMFWYRQDPGLGLRLIYFSYDVKMKEKGDIPEGYSVSREKKERFSLILESASTNQTSMYLCASSLTGSQETQYFGPGTRLLVL.

This rearrangement joins TRBV11-2 to TRBJ2-1; a weak D match, TRBD2 (5 bases). Trimming shortened V by 2 bases and J by 2 bases, and 19 bases separated the two germline ends. This CDR3 comprises 18 residues. In germline, CDR1 is SGHAT, CDR2 FQNNGV. CDR3: CASSLLLGRAEAYNEQFF. The CDR3 DNA is TGTGCCAGCAGCTTACTTTTAGGACGAGCGGAGGCCTACAATGAGCAGTTCTTC.

The chain has TRBV2 and TRBJ2-5; 10 bases are shared with TRBD2. The CDR3 sequence is 13 residues long. With V trimmed by 6 bases and J by 9 bases, 7 bases remained unmatched. The germline CDR1 and CDR2 sequences are SNHLY and FYNNEI. The CDR3 sequence: CASRSGRGEAQYF. The CDR3 nucleotides read TGTGCCAGCAGGAGCGGGAGGGGTGAGGCCCAGTACTTC.

V and J are TRBV5-1 and TRBJ1-2; D remains unclear. With 0 bases removed from V and 5 bases from J, the gap between germline ends came to 14 bases. The CDR3 loop spans 15 amino acids. Germline-derived CDR1 and CDR2 are SGHRS and YFSETQ. The CDR3 here is CASSLAGPPLYGYTF. CDR3 in DNA: TGCGCCAGCAGCTTGGCCGGACCTCCCTTGTATGGCTACACCTTC.

This clonotype was counted a single time. The CDR3 coding sequence is TGTGCCTGGAGTGGGTTCTCGGGGGGAAATTCACCCCTCCACTTT. This gives the protein CAWSGFSGGNSPLHF. V is TRBV30 and J is TRBJ1-6; possible D gene TRBD1, 5 bases. The CDR3 is 15 amino acids. V lost 1 base and J lost 7, with 14 bases in between. The germline gives CDR1 GTSNPN, CDR2 SVGIG (reference sequence).

This clonotype came up a few times. The chain uses TRBV6-5 and TRBJ1-3; 8 nucleotides align to TRBD1. CDR3 length: 16 residues. Germline assignment: CDR1 MNHEY and CDR2 SVGAGI. The V and J ends lost 0 bases and 4 bases, in that order; junction bases with no gene match: 5. CDR3 coding DNA: TGTGCCAGCAGTTACTCTCAGGGGGCACTGGGAAACACCATATATTTT. Protein sequence: CASSYSQGALGNTIYF.

The chain links TRBV27 to TRBJ2-5, with TRBD2 matching 9 bases. J gave up 4 bases and V 6 bases, and 9 bases lay outside the gene matches. Germline CDR1 is MNHEY and CDR2 is SMNVEV (reference sequence). This CDR3 contains 15 residues. The CDR3 DNA reads as TGTGCCAGCAGCTTCTTTGCGGGAGGGGGAGAGACCCAGTACTTC. Translating it yields CASSFFAGGGETQYF.

This clonotype was seen at least ten times. The chain employs TRBV2 and TRBJ1-1; D remains ambiguous. The germline V and J ends were trimmed by 7 bases and 0 bases, with 9 bases remaining between them. There are 13 residues in the CDR3. Per the germline V gene, CDR1 is SNHLY and CDR2 is FYNNEI. The CDR3 protein is CASNKDLNTEAFF. Written as DNA, the CDR3 is TGTGCCAGCAATAAGGACCTGAACACTGAAGCTTTCTTT.

This clonotype was seen ten or more times. The CDR3 loop reads CASSPLAASQETQYF. The CDR3 coding sequence is TGTGCCAGCTCACCATTAGCGGCCTCCCAAGAGACCCAGTACTTC. The rearrangement uses TRBV18 and TRBJ2-5; tentative D call: TRBD2 (6 bases). This CDR3 region has 15 residues. Germline V gene lookup returns CDR1 KGHSH and CDR2 LQKENI. The germline V and J ends were trimmed by 2 bases and 1 base, with 11 bases remaining between them.

V and J are TRBV11-3 and TRBJ2-1; no firm D call. The germline V gene encodes CDR1 SGHNT and CDR2 YENEEA. The CDR3 is 15 residues long. The germline V and J ends were trimmed by 5 bases and 9 bases, with 20 bases remaining between them. The chain's CDR3 is CASSLVAGLGSEQFF. For the CDR3, the DNA is TGTGCCAGCAGCCTAGTGGCAGGATTGGGGTCTGAGCAGTTCTTC. Looking up the rest from reference TRBV11-3 and TRBJ2-1 gives the full variable domain: EAGVVQSPRYKIIEKKQPVAFWCNPISGHNTLYWYLQNLGQGPELLIRYENEEAVDDSQLPKDRFSAERLKGVDSTLKIQPAELGDSAVYLCASSLVAGLGSEQFFGPGTRLTVL.

This clonotype showed up many times. V is TRBV7-2 and J is TRBJ2-5, with no clear D. Germline V lookup: CDR1 SGHTA, CDR2 FQGNSA. This CDR3 region has 15 residues. Between the trimmed V and J ends, which lost 3 bases and 4 bases, there was a span of 15 bases. CDR3 in amino acids: CASSFEKRMAETQYF. DNA for the CDR3: TGTGCCAGCAGCTTTGAGAAAAGGATGGCAGAGACCCAGTACTTC.

This clonotype was seen a few times. The J gene is TRBJ2-7, the V gene TRBV20-1; no clear D. Per germline, CDR1 DFQATT and CDR2 SNEGSKA (reference sequence). Trimming took off 0 bases at V and 5 bases at J, with 14 bases between the two ends. The CDR3 runs to 14 residues. The CDR3 nucleotides are TGCAGTGCTAGAGATAGGCTAGTTTTCCACGAGCAGTACTTC. Translation: CSARDRLVFHEQYF.

The gene calls are TRBV5-1 and TRBJ2-1; D unclear. V gave up 1 base and J gave up 4 bases, with 12 bases separating them. Per germline, CDR1 SGHRS and CDR2 YFSETQ. This CDR3 region has 15 residues. CDR3 region: CASSLFGDPYNEQFF. The CDR3 nucleotides read TGCGCCAGCAGCTTGTTCGGAGACCCTTACAATGAGCAGTTCTTC.

This chain links TRBV27 with TRBJ2-7, with D unclear. This CDR3 is built from 13 residues. Germline V gene sequence: CDR1 MNHEY, CDR2 SMNVEV (reference sequence). Trimming removed 2 bases at V and 1 base at J, with 6 bases between. The CDR3 protein is CASSLRWSYEQYF. In DNA, the CDR3 is TGTGCCAGCAGTTTACGTTGGTCCTACGAGCAGTACTTC.

This clonotype was detected many times. V gene TRBV12-3 or TRBV12-4 combines with J gene TRBJ2-3; TRBD2 agrees at 8 bases. CDR3 length equals 15 residues. The J segment lost 1 base and the V segment lost 3 bases, leaving 3 bases of the junction unmatched. This chain's CDR3 is CASSFVTSGTDTQYF. Written as DNA, the CDR3 is TGTGCCAGCAGTTTTGTGACTAGCGGCACAGATACGCAGTATTTT.

This clonotype was seen many times. V gene TRBV5-8 combines with J gene TRBJ2-1; TRBD2 matches at 7 bases. CDR3 length: 13 amino acids. Trimming took 1 base from V and 7 from J; bases not matched to a gene: 2. CDR1 and CDR2 (germline): SGHTS, YDEGEE. The CDR3 region has the DNA TGTGCCAGCAGCTTGCGCGGGAGTAATGAGCAGTTCTTC. Protein: CASSLRGSNEQFF.

This clonotype came up a few times. The rearrangement links TRBV7-9 to TRBJ2-1, with 7 bases matching TRBD2. The CDR3 is 17 residues long. The germline V gene has CDR1 SEHNR and CDR2 FQNEAQ (reference sequence). The ends lost 5 bases at V and 5 bases at J; junction bases unmatched: 15. The CDR3, as DNA: TGTGCCAGCAGCACCCTCTGGGGTAGCGGGTCTAACAATGAGCAGTTCTTC. Its translation is CASSTLWGSGSNNEQFF.

The chain has TRBV28 and TRBJ1-6, with D unclear. This CDR3 region has 15 residues. V gave up 10 bases and J gave up 6 bases, with 19 bases separating them. From germline, CDR1 is MDHEN and CDR2 SYDVKM. Here the CDR3 DNA reads TGTGCCACCGGTCCGGCCAATATTCGTAATTCACCCCTCCACTTT. It codes for CATGPANIRNSPLHF. Full variable domain (rest looked up from reference TRBV28 and TRBJ1-6): DVKVTQSSRYLVKRTGEKVFLECVQDMDHENMFWYRQDPGLGLRLIYFSYDVKMKEKGDIPEGYSVSREKKERFSLILESASTNQTSMYLCATGPANIRNSPLHFGNGTRLTVT.

A remark on this clonotype: It may be a read error: a sequence one base away is much more abundant. The chain uses TRBV2 and TRBJ2-3; the D is unclear. Trimming shortened V by 3 bases and J by 0 bases, and 10 bases separated the two germline ends. The CDR3 runs to 15 residues. Per the germline V gene, CDR1 is SNHLY and CDR2 is FYNNEI. The CDR3 sequence: CASSEMGSSTDTQYF. The CDR3 DNA is TGTGCCAGCAGTGAGATGGGGTCTAGCACAGATACGCAGTATTTT.

This clonotype was counted ten times or more. The rearrangement joins TRBV11-2 to TRBJ2-7, with 8 bases matching TRBD1. From germline, CDR1 is SGHAT and CDR2 FQNNGV. V was clipped by 1 base and J by 1 base; unmatched bases: 0. The CDR3 spans 14 residues. CDR3 sequence (DNA): TGTGCCAGCAGCTTAGGGACAGGGTCCTACGAGCAGTACTTC. Protein sequence: CASSLGTGSYEQYF. Complete variable domain (other parts from reference TRBV11-2 and TRBJ2-7): EAGVAQSPRYKIIEKRQSVAFWCNPISGHATLYWYQQILGQGPKLLIQFQNNGVVDDSQLPKDRFSAERLKGVDSTLKIQPAKLEDSAVYLCASSLGTGSYEQYFGPGTRLTVT.

Only a few counts were recorded for this clonotype. The chain uses TRBV4-1 and TRBJ2-5; no clear D gene. The CDR3 runs to 13 residues. The germline CDR1 and CDR2 sequences are MGHRA and YSYEKL. Between the trimmed V and J ends, which lost 0 bases and 5 bases, there was a span of 7 bases. The CDR3 DNA follows: TGCGCCAGCAGCCAAGAATGGGTTGAGACCCAGTACTTC. Protein product: CASSQEWVETQYF.

Ten or more counts support this clonotype. The chain is built from TRBV11-2 and TRBJ2-3; the match to TRBD2 covers 9 bases. Germline trimming cut 6 bases from V and 2 bases from J; bases unmatched to any gene: 3. CDR1 is SGHAT and CDR2 is FQNNGV in the germline V gene. This CDR3 spans 14 amino acids. Written as DNA, the CDR3 is TGTGCCAGCAGTCTAGCGGGATTCACAGATACGCAGTATTTT. Its protein is CASSLAGFTDTQYF.

The sample holds many counts of this clonotype. V gene TRBV7-6 combines with J gene TRBJ2-7; 10 bases align to TRBD1. Germline V lookup: CDR1 SGHVS, CDR2 FNYEAQ. With 4 bases clipped from V and 4 bases from J, the junction kept 16 bases outside the gene matches. This CDR3 has 18 amino acids. CDR3 sequence reads: CASSSHFTGTGERYEQYF. The DNA for the CDR3 is TGTGCCAGCAGCTCTCATTTCACCGGGACAGGGGAGAGGTACGAGCAGTACTTC.

This sequence joins TRBV6-1 and TRBJ1-5; TRBD1 aligns across 8 bases. J gave up 6 bases and V 9 bases, and 4 bases lay outside the gene matches. The germline CDR1 and CDR2 sequences are MNHNS and SASEGT. The CDR3 covers 12 residues. CDR3 sequence (DNA): TGTGCCAGTGACAGGGGTAGTCAGCCCCAGCATTTT. Translated, it gives CASDRGSQPQHF.

The table lists this clonotype with a few counts. The genes are TRBV27 and TRBJ1-5; a possible D gene is TRBD1 (5 bases). This CDR3 contains 14 residues. Germline-derived CDR1 and CDR2 are MNHEY and SMNVEV (reference sequence). The ends were cut back, 7 bases at V and 0 bases at J, with 10 bases in the middle. The CDR3 loop is CASNQGYSNQPQHF. CDR3 DNA: TGTGCCAGCAACCAGGGCTATAGCAATCAGCCCCAGCATTTT.